This T cell receptor (beta chain) was recorded in a study of shared clonotypes between healthy human individuals. Study-wide context: CD8 memory received one plate per donor, CD8 naive two, CD4 memory three and CD4 naive three. Study findings and constraints: Among the subsets, naive ones generally showed larger estimated richness than memory ones.

When replicate PCRs were run on sorted subsets, they used 200 to 250 ng DNA, some 30,000 T cell genomes. Authors' analysis steps: Junction-only sequences produced by ImmunoSEQ had no quality scores, so filtering differed. This table comes from immunoSEQ multiplex PCR, and its TCRdb copy is limited to in-frame clones, with some not included. That table is the source of V, J and clone size, and D and trimming were worked out from the DNA. The repertoire holds 2 million or so clones, with about 95% as singletons. Points on this clone: Its antigen is unidentified.

CDR1 SGDLS and CDR2 YYNGEE come from the germline V gene. The ends were cut back, 3 bases at V and 1 base at J, with 14 bases in the middle. This CDR3 is built from 15 residues. CD45RO negativity and positive selection for CCR7 defined naive CD8 cells, a population that excluded terminally differentiated effector memory CD45RA+ cells. V gene TRBV9 combines with J gene TRBJ2-7, with a tentative D call TRBD1 (6 bases). Sequencing was carried out using naive CD8+ T cells sorted from blood. This receptor was obtained from a man between 18 and 29 years old in good health. The CDR3 DNA follows: TGTGCCAGCAGCGCCCAAGGGGGTTCATCCTACGAGCAGTACTTC. This codes for CASSAQGGSSYEQYF.